The rows below give T cell receptor beta chains drawn from one sample of a study of T cells in Graves' hyperthyroidism and ophthalmopathy. TCRdb recomputed calls from the multiplex PCR reads with MiXCR, one row per CDR3 protein. Of 220,000 or so distinct CDR3 sequences in the sample, 15% to 20% were seen once. The sequenced sample consisted of blood. These receptor sequences come from a woman between 18 and 30 years old with Graves' ophthalmopathy. CDR3s include the opening cysteine and the closing phenylalanine or tryptophan. D genes are given only for firm matches. Size is stated for part of the rows, as once, few or many counts, or as a class when the clone is expanded.

clone_size j_call v_call d_call cdr3_aa cdr3_nt
many TRBJ1-1 TRBV11-3 TRBD1 CASERDRVEAFF TGTGCCAGCGAAAGGGACAGGGTTGAAGCTTTCTTT
NA TRBJ2-2 TRBV19 NA CASSILGGFTGELFF TGTGCCAGTAGTATTCTAGGAGGGTTCACCGGGGAGCTGTTTTTT
once TRBJ2-5 TRBV7-2 TRBD2 CASSFRLAGGSRSGETQYF TGTGCCAGCAGCTTCAGACTAGCGGGAGGTAGCCGAAGCGGAGAGACCCAGTACTTC
NA TRBJ1-1 TRBV14 NA CASSQAGTRGEAFF TGTGCCAGCAGCCAAGCCGGGACCCGAGGTGAAGCTTTCTTT
few TRBJ2-1 TRBV9 NA CASSASGRSYNEQFF TGTGCCAGCAGCGCAAGCGGACGCTCCTACAATGAGCAGTTCTTC
many TRBJ2-7 TRBV28 TRBD2 CANPTVRTSGGDEQYF TGTGCCAACCCAACGGTGAGGACTAGCGGGGGGGACGAGCAGTACTTC
many TRBJ2-7 TRBV2 TRBD2 CATGLAGGLDEQYF TGTGCCACTGGACTAGCGGGGGGGCTTGACGAGCAGTACTTC
many TRBJ2-5 TRBV7-9 NA CASSFRDRVTSGQETQYF TGTGCCAGCAGCTTCCGGGACAGGGTGACTAGCGGGCAAGAGACCCAGTACTTC
NA TRBJ2-7 TRBV9 NA CASSRTTSYEQYF TGTGCCAGCAGTCGGACAACCTCCTACGAGCAGTACTTC
NA TRBJ1-2 TRBV7-9 NA CASTAKGTGVDGYTF TGTGCCAGCACCGCCAAGGGTACAGGTGTCGATGGCTACACCTTC
NA TRBJ1-5 TRBV6-5 TRBD1 CASSYPGQGGTYSNQPQHF TGTGCCAGCAGTTACCCCGGACAGGGGGGAACTTATAGCAATCAGCCCCAGCATTTT
many TRBJ1-1 TRBV5-6 TRBD1 CASSAGGAGTEAFF TGTGCCAGCAGCGCAGGGGGCGCGGGCACTGAAGCTTTCTTT
NA TRBJ2-3 TRBV7-9 TRBD2 CASSPGTSGRPDTQYF TGTGCCAGCAGCCCGGGGACTAGCGGGAGACCAGATACGCAGTATTTT
many TRBJ1-1 TRBV30 NA CAWSKTLWNTEAFF TGTGCCTGGAGTAAAACATTATGGAACACTGAAGCTTTCTTT
many TRBJ2-3 TRBV27 NA CASSLLAAPGTDTQYF TGTGCCAGCAGTTTATTGGCAGCTCCGGGCACAGATACGCAGTATTTT
NA TRBJ2-7 TRBV4-1 NA CASSQVLSYEQYF TGCGCCAGCAGCCAAGTCTTAAGCTACGAGCAGTACTTC
NA TRBJ1-5 TRBV6-2/TRBV6-3 NA CASSYSEWDADQPQHF TGTGCCAGCAGTTACTCGGAATGGGACGCCGATCAGCCCCAGCATTTT
many TRBJ1-2 TRBV20-1 NA CSAFSGVLGYTF TGCAGTGCCTTCTCCGGGGTCTTGGGCTACACCTTC
many TRBJ2-7 TRBV20-1 TRBD2 CSAEGLAGFPEQYF TGCAGTGCCGAAGGGCTAGCGGGATTTCCCGAGCAGTACTTC
NA TRBJ1-4 TRBV18 TRBD1 CASSLDRAANEKLFF TGTGCCAGCTCACTAGACAGGGCAGCTAATGAAAAACTGTTTTTT
many TRBJ2-5 TRBV2 TRBD1 CASRGTGEETQYF TGTGCCAGCAGAGGGACAGGGGAAGAGACCCAGTACTTC
many TRBJ2-2 TRBV6-1 TRBD1 CASTDRGAGELFF TGTGCCAGCACGGACAGGGGGGCCGGGGAGCTGTTTTTT
many TRBJ1-5 TRBV7-2 NA CASSLGGGFGQPQHF TGTGCCAGCAGCTTAGGTGGGGGATTCGGACAGCCCCAGCATTTT
few TRBJ2-3 TRBV7-9 TRBD2 CASSLAGASGFSSTDTQYF TGTGCCAGCAGCTTAGCCGGGGCTAGCGGGTTCTCTAGCACAGATACGCAGTATTTT
many TRBJ2-1 TRBV27 NA CASSFRSADNEQFF TGTGCCAGCAGTTTTCGTTCGGCGGACAATGAGCAGTTCTTC
NA TRBJ2-6 TRBV5-1 NA CASSPAGSSGANVLTF TGCGCCAGCAGTCCCGCAGGGTCTTCTGGGGCCAACGTCCTGACTTTC
many TRBJ1-2 TRBV7-2 NA CASSSTATGGYTF TGTGCCAGCAGCTCAACGGCTACTGGTGGCTACACCTTC
NA TRBJ2-2 TRBV11-2 TRBD2 CASSPGTSGTTGELFF TGTGCCAGCAGCCCTGGGACTAGCGGGACCACCGGGGAGCTGTTTTTT
many TRBJ1-5 TRBV28 NA CASSSDMLRQPQHF TGTGCCAGCAGCTCTGACATGTTGCGCCAGCCCCAGCATTTT
many TRBJ2-3 TRBV7-3 NA CASSLSSGSDTQYF TGTGCCAGCAGCTTAAGTTCCGGGTCAGATACGCAGTATTTT
many TRBJ1-1 TRBV7-8 TRBD1 CASSTRQGSEAFF TGTGCCAGCAGCACCCGACAGGGGAGTGAAGCTTTCTTT
many TRBJ1-1 TRBV6-2/TRBV6-3 NA CASSYRSATGGTEAFF TGTGCCAGCAGTTACAGGTCCGCAACCGGGGGGACTGAAGCTTTCTTT
NA TRBJ2-7 TRBV20-1 TRBD2 CSARDLAGGSYEQYF TGCAGTGCCAGAGATCTAGCGGGGGGCTCCTACGAGCAGTACTTC
many TRBJ2-7 TRBV2 NA CASASRSSYEQYF TGTGCCAGCGCCTCCAGGAGCTCCTACGAGCAGTACTTC
many TRBJ1-2 TRBV5-5 TRBD1 CASKLTTGGSDGYTF TGTGCCAGCAAACTTACGACAGGGGGTTCCGATGGCTACACCTTC
few TRBJ2-6 TRBV4-1 NA CASSQKTGILSSGANVLTF TGCGCCAGCAGCCAAAAGACAGGTATCCTCTCGTCTGGGGCCAACGTCCTGACTTTC
NA TRBJ2-7 TRBV11-2 NA CASSWGRGAYEQYF TGTGCCAGCAGCTGGGGAAGAGGGGCTTACGAGCAGTACTTC
many TRBJ2-1 TRBV28 NA CASSLGSDNEQFF TGTGCCAGCAGTTTAGGTTCGGACAATGAGCAGTTCTTC
NA TRBJ1-5 TRBV30 NA CAWSVRGRPSNQPQHF TGTGCCTGGAGTGTACGGGGCAGGCCTAGCAATCAGCCCCAGCATTTT
many TRBJ2-2 TRBV11-2 NA CASSLVTGNTGELFF TGTGCCAGCAGCTTAGTAACAGGCAACACCGGGGAGCTGTTTTTT
NA TRBJ1-1 TRBV18 NA CASSPLGLRDTEAFF TGTGCCAGCTCACCACTGGGGTTACGGGACACTGAAGCTTTCTTT
many TRBJ1-2 TRBV5-8 NA CASSLKRGLGGYTF TGTGCCAGCAGCTTGAAGCGGGGGCTGGGTGGCTACACCTTC
NA TRBJ2-7 TRBV4-3 TRBD1 CASSQDTGVEQYF TGCGCCAGCAGCCAAGATACAGGGGTCGAGCAGTACTTC
many TRBJ2-1 TRBV20-1 NA CSANANEQFF TGCAGTGCTAATGCCAATGAGCAGTTCTTC
many TRBJ2-7 TRBV7-2 TRBD2 CASSLDSSGIYEQYF TGTGCCAGCAGCTTAGATTCTAGCGGGATCTACGAGCAGTACTTC
many TRBJ2-2 TRBV6-2/TRBV6-3 TRBD1 CASSRTGDTGELFF TGTGCCAGCTCGCGGACAGGAGACACCGGGGAGCTGTTTTTT